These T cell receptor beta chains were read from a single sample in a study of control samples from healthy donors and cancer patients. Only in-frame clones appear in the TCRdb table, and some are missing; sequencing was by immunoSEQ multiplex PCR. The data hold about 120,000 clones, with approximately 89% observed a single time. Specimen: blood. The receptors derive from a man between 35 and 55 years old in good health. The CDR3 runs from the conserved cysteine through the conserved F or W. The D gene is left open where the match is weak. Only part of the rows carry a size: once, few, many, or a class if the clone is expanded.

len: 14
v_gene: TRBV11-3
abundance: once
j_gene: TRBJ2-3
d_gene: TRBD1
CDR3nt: TGTGCCAGCAGCGAACAGGGGTACACAGATACGCAGTATTTT
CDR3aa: CASSEQGYTDTQYF

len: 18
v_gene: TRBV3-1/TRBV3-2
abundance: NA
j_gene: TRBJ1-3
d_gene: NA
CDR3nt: TGTGCCAGCAGCCAAGAGAGGCAGCATAACCACTCTGGAAACACCATATATTTT
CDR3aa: CASSQERQHNHSGNTIYF

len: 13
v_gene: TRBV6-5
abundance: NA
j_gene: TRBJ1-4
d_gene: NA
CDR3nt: TGTGCCAGTAAAGATCCAACTAATGAAAAACTGTTTTTT
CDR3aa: CASKDPTNEKLFF

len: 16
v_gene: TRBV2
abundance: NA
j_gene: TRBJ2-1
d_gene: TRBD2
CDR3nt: TGTGCCAGCAGTGGCGGCGGGGGGGCAGGAGGTCTTGAGCAGTTCTTC
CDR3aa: CASSGGGGAGGLEQFF

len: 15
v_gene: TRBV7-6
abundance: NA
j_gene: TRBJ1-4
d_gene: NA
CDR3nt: TGTGCCAGCAGCTTAGCGGGATTAACTAATGAAAAACTGTTTTTT
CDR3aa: CASSLAGLTNEKLFF

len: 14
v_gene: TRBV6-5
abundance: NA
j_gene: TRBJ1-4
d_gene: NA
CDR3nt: TGTGCCAGTAACCAGAAGGGGGGCAATGAAAAACTGTTTTTT
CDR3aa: CASNQKGGNEKLFF

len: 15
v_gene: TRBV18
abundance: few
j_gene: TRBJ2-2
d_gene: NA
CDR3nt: TGTGCCAGCTCACGGGGACTCGATGGCACCGGGGAGCTGTTTTTT
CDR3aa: CASSRGLDGTGELFF

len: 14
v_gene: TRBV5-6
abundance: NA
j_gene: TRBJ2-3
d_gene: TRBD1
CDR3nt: TGTGCCAGCAGCTTGTACAGGGGTCCAGATACGCAGTATTTT
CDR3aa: CASSLYRGPDTQYF

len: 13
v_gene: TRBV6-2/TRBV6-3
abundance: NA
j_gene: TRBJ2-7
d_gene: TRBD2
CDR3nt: TGTGCCAGCAGCTCATCTAGCGGGGGTAAGCAGTACTTC
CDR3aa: CASSSSSGGKQYF

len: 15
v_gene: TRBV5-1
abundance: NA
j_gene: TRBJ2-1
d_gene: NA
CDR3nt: TGCGCCAGCAGCTTGGATCCTCAGAGCTACAATGAGCAGTTCTTC
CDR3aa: CASSLDPQSYNEQFF

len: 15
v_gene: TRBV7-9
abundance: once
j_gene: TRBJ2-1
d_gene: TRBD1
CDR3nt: TGTGCCAGCAGCTTTGACAGGGGACCCTACAATGAGCAGTTCTTC
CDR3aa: CASSFDRGPYNEQFF

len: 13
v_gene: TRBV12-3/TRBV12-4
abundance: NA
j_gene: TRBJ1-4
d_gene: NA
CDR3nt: TGTGCCAGCAGTTTATACGGGAATGAAAAACTGTTTTTT
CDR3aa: CASSLYGNEKLFF

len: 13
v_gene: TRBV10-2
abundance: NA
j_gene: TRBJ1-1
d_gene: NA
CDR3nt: TGCGCCAGTATGGGCACCACGAACACTGAAGCTTTCTTT
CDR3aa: CASMGTTNTEAFF

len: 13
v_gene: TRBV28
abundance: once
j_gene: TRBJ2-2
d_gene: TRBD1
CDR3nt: TGTGCCAGCAGGGACAGGGGCACCGGGGAGCTGTTTTTT
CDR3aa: CASRDRGTGELFF

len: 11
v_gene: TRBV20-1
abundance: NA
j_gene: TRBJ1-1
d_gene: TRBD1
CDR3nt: TGCAGTGCTCCAACAGGGGGTGAAGCTTTCTTT
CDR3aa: CSAPTGGEAFF

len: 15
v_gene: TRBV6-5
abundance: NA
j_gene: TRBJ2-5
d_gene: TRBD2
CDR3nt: TGTGCCAGCAGAGGGTTAGCGGGGGGCCAAGAGACCCAGTACTTC
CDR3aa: CASRGLAGGQETQYF

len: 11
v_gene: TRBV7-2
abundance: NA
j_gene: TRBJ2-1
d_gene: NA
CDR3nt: TGTGCCAGCAGCTTACACAATGAGCAGTTCTTC
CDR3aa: CASSLHNEQFF

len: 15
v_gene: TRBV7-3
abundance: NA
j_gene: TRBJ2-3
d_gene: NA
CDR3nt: TGTGCCAGCAGCCGTCGAGCCTCTAATAGAGATACGCAGTATTTT
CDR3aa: CASSRRASNRDTQYF

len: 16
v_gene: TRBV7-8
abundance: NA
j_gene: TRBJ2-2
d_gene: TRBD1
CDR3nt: TGTGCCAGCAGCACCCCAACAGGGGTTAACACCGGGGAGCTGTTTTTT
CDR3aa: CASSTPTGVNTGELFF

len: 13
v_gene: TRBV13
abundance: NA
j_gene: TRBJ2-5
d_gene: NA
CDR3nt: TGTGCCAGCAGCTTAGCGGCAGAAGAGACCCAGTACTTC
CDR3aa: CASSLAAEETQYF

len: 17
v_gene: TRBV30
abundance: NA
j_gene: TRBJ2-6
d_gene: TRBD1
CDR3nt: TGTGCCTGGAGTGTGAGACAGGGCCGCTCTGGGGCCAACGTCCTGACTTTC
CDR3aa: CAWSVRQGRSGANVLTF

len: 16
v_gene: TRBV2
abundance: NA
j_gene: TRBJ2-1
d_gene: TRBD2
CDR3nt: TGTGCCAGCAAAACAGGGACTAGCGGGGGCCTCGATGAGCAGTTCTTC
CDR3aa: CASKTGTSGGLDEQFF

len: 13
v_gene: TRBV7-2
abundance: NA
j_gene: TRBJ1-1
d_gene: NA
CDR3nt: TGTGCCAGCAGTCGATCGGGTCCGCCCAAAGCTTTCTTT
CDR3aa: CASSRSGPPKAFF

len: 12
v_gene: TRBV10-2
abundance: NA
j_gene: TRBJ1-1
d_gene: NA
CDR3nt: TGCGCCAGCAGTGATTTGAACACTGAAGCTTTCTTT
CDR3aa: CASSDLNTEAFF

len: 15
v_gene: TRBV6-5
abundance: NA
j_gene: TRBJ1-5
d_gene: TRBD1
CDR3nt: TGTGCCAGCAGCAGGACAGGGATAAACAATCAGCCCCAGCATTTT
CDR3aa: CASSRTGINNQPQHF

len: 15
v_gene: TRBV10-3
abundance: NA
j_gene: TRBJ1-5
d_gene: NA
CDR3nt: TGTGCCATCAGTGAGAGCGGGTTAGGTAATCAGCCCCAGCATTTT
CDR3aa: CAISESGLGNQPQHF

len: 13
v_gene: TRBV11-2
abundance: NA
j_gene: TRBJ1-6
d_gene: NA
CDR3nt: TGTGCCAGCAGCACGGACAGTTTTTCACCCCTCCACTTT
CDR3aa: CASSTDSFSPLHF

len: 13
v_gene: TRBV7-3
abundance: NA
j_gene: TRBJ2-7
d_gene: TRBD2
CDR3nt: TGTGCCAGCAGCCGCGGGGGCTCCTACGAGCAGTACTTC
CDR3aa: CASSRGGSYEQYF

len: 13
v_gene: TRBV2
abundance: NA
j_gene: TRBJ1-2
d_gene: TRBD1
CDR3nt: TGTGCCAGCAGAAGGGACAGGGACTATGGCTACACCTTC
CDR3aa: CASRRDRDYGYTF

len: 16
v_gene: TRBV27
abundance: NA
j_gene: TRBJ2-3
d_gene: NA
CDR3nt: TGTGCCAGCAGTTTTGTTGGGGCAGTTAAGGTGGATACGCAGTATTTT
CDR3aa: CASSFVGAVKVDTQYF

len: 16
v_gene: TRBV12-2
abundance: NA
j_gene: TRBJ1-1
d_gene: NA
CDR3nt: TGTGCAAGTCGCTCATGGGGGACATTAAAGAACACTGAAGCTTTCTTT
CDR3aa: CASRSWGTLKNTEAFF

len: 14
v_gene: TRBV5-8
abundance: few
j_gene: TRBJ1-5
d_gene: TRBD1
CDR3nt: TGTGCCAGCAGCGGGGGGACAGGGGCTCAACCCCAGCATTTT
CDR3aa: CASSGGTGAQPQHF

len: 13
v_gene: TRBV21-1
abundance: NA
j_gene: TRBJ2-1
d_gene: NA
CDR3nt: TGTGCCAGCCGGAGGACCCGCGGTGGTGAGCAGTTCTTC
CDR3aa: CASRRTRGGEQFF

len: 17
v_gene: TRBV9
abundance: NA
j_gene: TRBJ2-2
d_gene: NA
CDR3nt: TGTGCCAGCAGCGTATTATCTGCGGGGGCAAACACCGGGGAGCTGTTTTTT
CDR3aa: CASSVLSAGANTGELFF

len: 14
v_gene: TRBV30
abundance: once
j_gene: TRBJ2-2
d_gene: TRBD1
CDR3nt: TGTGCCTGGAGTGGGACAGGGGAAATCGGGGAGCTGTTTTTT
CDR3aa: CAWSGTGEIGELFF

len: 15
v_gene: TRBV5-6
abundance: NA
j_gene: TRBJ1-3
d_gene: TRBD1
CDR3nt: TGTGCCAGCAGCTTGGCAGGGGGAGGTGGAAACACCATATATTTT
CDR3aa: CASSLAGGGGNTIYF

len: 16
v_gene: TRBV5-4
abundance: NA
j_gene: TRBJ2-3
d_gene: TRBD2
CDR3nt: TGTGCCAGCAGCTTGGTGGGGCGGGGGGGCACAGATACGCAGTATTTT
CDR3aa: CASSLVGRGGTDTQYF

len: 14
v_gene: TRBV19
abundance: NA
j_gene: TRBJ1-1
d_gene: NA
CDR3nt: TGTGCCAGTAGTATACGCGTCAAGGTCACTGAAGCTTTCTTT
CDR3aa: CASSIRVKVTEAFF

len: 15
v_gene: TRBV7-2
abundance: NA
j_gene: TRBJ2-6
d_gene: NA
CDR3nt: TGTGCCAGCAGCTTACGGGGCGCTGGGGCCAACGTCCTGACTTTC
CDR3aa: CASSLRGAGANVLTF

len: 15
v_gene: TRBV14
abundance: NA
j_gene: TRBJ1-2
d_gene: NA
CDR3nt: TGTGCCAGCAGCCAAGACCTCTCAGGGATCTATGGCTACACCTTC
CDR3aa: CASSQDLSGIYGYTF

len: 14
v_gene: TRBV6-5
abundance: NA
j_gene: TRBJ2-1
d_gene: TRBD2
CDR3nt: TGTGCCAGCAGTTACCGCGGGGGGGTTGATGAGCAGTTCTTC
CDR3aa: CASSYRGGVDEQFF

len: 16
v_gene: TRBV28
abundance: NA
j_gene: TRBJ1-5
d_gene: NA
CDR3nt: TGTGCCAGCAGTTTGTTAATCGGTACGGGCAATCAGCCCCAGCATTTT
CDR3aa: CASSLLIGTGNQPQHF

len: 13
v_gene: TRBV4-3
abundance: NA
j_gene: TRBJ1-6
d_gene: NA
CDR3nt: TGCGCCAGCAGCCAAGATTATAACTCACCCCTCCACTTT
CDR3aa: CASSQDYNSPLHF

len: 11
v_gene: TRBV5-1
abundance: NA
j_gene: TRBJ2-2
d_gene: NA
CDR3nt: TGCGCCAGCAGGGTCTCCGGGGAGCTGTTTTTT
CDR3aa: CASRVSGELFF

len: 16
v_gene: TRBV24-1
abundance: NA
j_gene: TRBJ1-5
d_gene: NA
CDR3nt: TGTGCCACCAGTGACTCAAGGGGTTATAGCAATCAGCCCCAGCATTTT
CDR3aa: CATSDSRGYSNQPQHF

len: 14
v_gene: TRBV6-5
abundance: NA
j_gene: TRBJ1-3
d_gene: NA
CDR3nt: TGTGCCAGCAGGAAACATATATCTGGAAACACCATATATTTT
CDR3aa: CASRKHISGNTIYF

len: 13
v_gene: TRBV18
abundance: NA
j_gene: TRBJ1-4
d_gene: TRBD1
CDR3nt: TGTGCCACCAGCGACAGGGGAAATGAAAAACTGTTTTTT
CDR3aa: CATSDRGNEKLFF

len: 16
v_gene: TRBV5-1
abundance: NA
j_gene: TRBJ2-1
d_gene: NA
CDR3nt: TGCGCCAGCAAATCTCAGGGGGGGAGCTCCTACAATGAGCAGTTCTTC
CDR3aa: CASKSQGGSSYNEQFF

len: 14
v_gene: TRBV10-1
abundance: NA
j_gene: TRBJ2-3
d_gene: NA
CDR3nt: TGCGCCAGCAGCGGCGGGGGCTCCACAGATACGCAGTATTTT
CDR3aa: CASSGGGSTDTQYF

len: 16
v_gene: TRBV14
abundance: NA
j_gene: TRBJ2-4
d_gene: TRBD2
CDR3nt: TGTGCCAGCAGCCAAGAAGTGGGGGGGGCCAAAAACATTCAGTACTTC
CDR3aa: CASSQEVGGAKNIQYF

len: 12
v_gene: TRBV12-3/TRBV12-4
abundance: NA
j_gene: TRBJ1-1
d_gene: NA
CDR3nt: TGTGCCAGCAGCCGCGACTCCGTTGAAGCTTTCTTT
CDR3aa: CASSRDSVEAFF

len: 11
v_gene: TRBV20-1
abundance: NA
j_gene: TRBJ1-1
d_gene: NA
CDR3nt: TGCAGTGCCCTCAAGGACACTGAAGCTTTCTTT
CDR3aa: CSALKDTEAFF

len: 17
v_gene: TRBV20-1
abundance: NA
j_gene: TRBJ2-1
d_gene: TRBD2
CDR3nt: TGCAGTGCTAGTGGCATCTGGCGGGGGGCCCGATACAATGAGCAGTTCTTC
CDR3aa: CSASGIWRGARYNEQFF

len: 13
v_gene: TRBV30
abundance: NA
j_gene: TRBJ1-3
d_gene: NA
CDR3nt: TGTGCCTGCAGCAGGGGTCAAGGAAACACCATATATTTT
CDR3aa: CACSRGQGNTIYF

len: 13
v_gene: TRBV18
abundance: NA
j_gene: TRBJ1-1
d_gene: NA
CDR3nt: TGTGCCAGCTCCTCCAGGGATGACACTGAAGCTTTCTTT
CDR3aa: CASSSRDDTEAFF

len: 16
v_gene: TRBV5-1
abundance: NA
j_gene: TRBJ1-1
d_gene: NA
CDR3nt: TGCGCCAGCAGCTTGGTCATGTCGGGACATAAAGCTGAAGCTTTCTTT
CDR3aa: CASSLVMSGHKAEAFF